This T cell receptor beta chain was documented in a study of cytomegalovirus exposure and HLA in healthy donors. Overall study context: Counted in an early data release were about 80 million unique TCRs from HLA-typed donors. Findings and caveats of the study: Upon later analysis, HLA-associated TCR beta chains proved more clonally expanded than other, equally common chains. Researchers counted 180 or so TCR beta chains as cytomegalovirus-associated. A likely sequencing artifact accounted for one observed cluster of highly shared sequence variants.

The CDR3 contains 14 residues. Germline CDR1 and CDR2: SQVTM and ANQGSEA. Details on this clone: Its antigen is not known. A read error may produce the germline difference seen at one junction end. This sample includes further DNA sequences coding for the same CDR3.

Primers for the PCR totalled 60 Vbeta and 13 Jbeta. Sequenced by immunoSEQ multiplex PCR; TCRdb stores in-frame clones only, minus some. The data hold approximately 190,000 clones, with more than 65% observed a single time. This chain connects TRBV29-1 to TRBJ1-2; a weak D match, TRBD1 (5 bases). Sequencing was carried out using PBMCs. The sequence derives from a man aged 40-49 years in good health and CMV-seropositive. CDR3 DNA: TGCAGCGTTCCTCGGACACCAGCTAACTATGGCTACACTTTC. Protein product: CSVPRTPANYGYTF.